This TCR beta chain was sequenced during a study of blood T cell repertoires in COVID-19. Study-wide context: Samples of COVID-19 (acute and convalescent) were obtained from the United States, Italy and Spain. T cells, B-cell-depleted T cells, or PBMCs supplied cDNA or gDNA.

This clone was observed once. Germline loops: CDR1 KGHDR, CDR2 SFDVKD. V dropped 4 bases and J dropped 4; count of bases not matched to a gene: 6. The CDR3 is 16 residues long. Original handling: Nucleated cell counts were estimated from reference gene primer amplification. Profiling relied on immunoSEQ multiplex PCR, and the TCRdb table lists in-frame clones only, not all of them. Clonal size and the V and J genes are those of that table, whereas D and trimming came from the DNA. The table lists some 220,000 clones, around 82% of them singletons. The receptor was derived from a human donor in a cohort sampled during active COVID-19. The rearrangement joins TRBV24-1 to TRBJ1-4, with 9 bases fitting TRBD1. Sequenced: peripheral blood. The CDR3 DNA sequence: TGTGCCACCAGTGACGTACCGGGACAGGGTAATGAAAAACTGTTTTTT. Protein: CATSDVPGQGNEKLFF.